This T cell receptor beta chain was identified in a study of T cell responses to AZD1222 COVID-19 vaccine (dated by TCRdb to the early 2020s). Regarding the complete study: AZD1222 recipients whose second dose came at about 4 weeks and those whose second dose came at about 12 weeks were combined into one group, since spike-specific TCR depth and breadth did not differ between the two schedules. Trial participants were enrolled by age into 18-55, 56-69 and 70-plus year subgroups, with roughly 150, 30 and 60 TCR-sequenced participants respectively. TCR sequencing was performed for roughly 250 trial participants, of whom about 200 were given two doses of AZD1222 and around 25 were given two doses of MenACWY control vaccine. General study outcomes and caveats: The vaccine-associated CD4 TCRs covered the entire spike protein, and the dominant responses fell in regions 160-218 and 743-854. Nearly half of unique spike-specific TCRs reportedly recognized epitopes outside regions mutated in the B.1.351 and B.1.1.7 variants. Because no day 14 peak-response samples were available, the repertoires could be characterized only after the peak T cell response. Most participants were white British and females outnumbered males, and the authors suggested that clonal diversity may have been underestimated. A significant rise in spike-specific TCR breadth and depth was observed after two AZD1222 doses relative to day 0 and relative to MenACWY recipients. The 56-69-year group was small, and its depth increase did not reach significance, likely because of low power. Conclusions about previously exposed vaccinees were limited because only 5 or 6 AZD1222 recipients were SARS-CoV-2 seropositive at baseline.

On this clone: No cognate antigen has been identified for it. Per-base quality was not reported, and no clone a single base away is much larger than it.

The time point tag for this specimen amounts to: baseline before first vaccination. Samples from vaccinated people were obtained from the UK trials COV001 and COV002, which included a single-blind randomized controlled phase 2/3 trial of AZD1222 (ChAdOx1 nCoV-19) in healthy adults. For TCRbeta chain sequencing, PBMC samples from trial participants were taken at day 0 and at day 28 after the second dose. The CDR3 regions of human TCRbeta chains were analyzed by immunosequencing. From the authors' description of their analysis: Repertoire TCRs were checked for matches against a reference library of SARS-CoV-2-specific TCRs that had been generated using the MIRA antigen-specificity platform. Breadth was defined as the fraction of unique TCRs that were SARS-CoV-2-associated, and depth was defined as the fraction of total T cells that were SARS-CoV-2-associated. Using the MIRA data, each spike-specific TCR was mapped to the spike region that the TCR reacts to and placed in a CD4 or CD8 class. Log10-transformed breadth and depth values were compared by one-way ANOVA with Sidak's multiple comparisons tests. TCRdb took this table from immuneACCESS and kept in-frame rearrangements with V and J called. Such tables lack part of the clones; where checked against another copy, unresolved V genes explain under half of the gap, and the rest is unexplained. V and J calls and clone size come straight from that table; D and trimming were deduced from the DNA. Here the sample has about 190,000 clones; almost 95% occur a single time. The ten largest clones capture 1% to 1.5% of the sample.

From its cysteine to its phenylalanine, the CDR3 spans 14 amino acids. The kept DNA is CDR3 alone, 42 bases in frame from the first base. Relative to germline, V is 8 bases shorter and J is 6 bases shorter, with 19 bases between their ends. CDR1 SNHLY and CDR2 FYNNEI are derived from the germline V gene. The source is an adult in good health. The sequence joins TRBV2 to TRBJ1-2, with TRBD1 tentatively as D gene (5 bases match). This specimen was peripheral blood, taken on day 0 of AZD1222 vaccination. This receptor has the CDR3 CASGVGGAKDGYTF. The base sequence is TGTGCCAGCGGGGTTGGCGGGGCGAAAGATGGCTACACCTTC.